This is a list of T cell receptor beta chains from one sample in a study of shared clonotypes between healthy human individuals. The protocol was immunoSEQ multiplex PCR, while the TCRdb copy is restricted to in-frame clones and leaves out a portion. The sample has fewer than 500,000 clones; over 60% are singletons. The sequencing input was PBMCs. The receptor source for this set is a woman between 40 and 50 years old in good health. Some clones in this sample may be carry-over from other donors' samples. The CDR3 runs from the conserved cysteine through the conserved F or W. Some rows mark clone size as missing; the rest say once, few, many or name a class of expanded clone.

CDR3 protein | CDR3 length | V gene | clone size
CASSPRTGVMETQYF | 15 | TRBV14 | .
CASSLASARGSPLHF | 15 | TRBV5-1 | once
CASSLALGNYEQYF | 14 | TRBV7-7 | few
CASSLAQGARTEAFF | 15 | TRBV5-1 | .
CATSWGLAGTTGELFF | 16 | TRBV15 | .
CASSIRGAGEYTEAFF | 16 | TRBV19 | .
CASSPLRRLTGELFF | 15 | TRBV7-2 | many
CASSTPREDTQYF | 13 | TRBV19 | once
CASSVRGYGYTF | 12 | TRBV19 | .
CASSFATGITGTERYEQYF | 19 | TRBV7-9 | .
CATRGPNTGELFF | 13 | TRBV28 | .
CASSLGALSGNTIYF | 15 | TRBV28 | .
CASSLIDYRYEQYF | 14 | TRBV7-9 | once
CASSLVVSGRAYEQYF | 16 | TRBV7-2 | .
CASSVGARGSNEQFF | 15 | TRBV9 | .
CASSSTGWDTQYF | 13 | TRBV6-4 | .
CASSYIGPYEQYF | 13 | TRBV6-5 | .
CASSENPGQGSTEAFF | 16 | TRBV9 | .
CASSAASGSGGQYF | 14 | TRBV10-2 | .
CASSFGYDNEQFF | 13 | TRBV11-2 | few
CASSQEAGRGTQYF | 14 | TRBV4-1 | .
CAISAGGSQPQHF | 13 | TRBV10-3 | .
CASSRGTDTDTQYF | 14 | TRBV4-3 | .
CASSLGVLGYNQPQHF | 16 | TRBV7-8 | .
CSVGKTGATQETQYF | 15 | TRBV29-1 | .
CAWNPVSVYNEQFF | 14 | TRBV30 | .
CASHSLGQGGSGNTIYF | 17 | TRBV21-1 | .
CASSQETLNYGYTF | 14 | TRBV4-1 | .
CAISAGLAGGPGEQYF | 16 | TRBV10-3 | .
CASSPSGTQPQHF | 13 | TRBV18 | .
CAWSKRTSSYNEQFF | 15 | TRBV30 | once
CASSADIRGTEAFF | 14 | TRBV9 | few
CATRDSFLSYEQYF | 14 | TRBV6-6 | .
CASSPGTSGNAFYNEQFF | 18 | TRBV19 | .
CASSEPGQTYEQYF | 14 | TRBV25-1 | .
CASSPLLRSSNEQFF | 15 | TRBV2 | .
CASSLQAGRSGANVLTF | 17 | TRBV5-1 | .
CASSPGQGIMALHEQYF | 17 | TRBV18 | .
CASWEGREQYF | 11 | TRBV28 | .
CSVQTGNHYGYTF | 13 | TRBV29-1 | few
CASRITGTGGSQPQHF | 16 | TRBV19 | few
CASSQEGAGPSSYEQYF | 17 | TRBV4-2 | .
CASSPTGNLAINQPQHF | 17 | TRBV28 | .
CASRTGTGLDTQYF | 14 | TRBV7-2 | .
CATSREGDSEAFF | 13 | TRBV15 | .
CASSLRQGMYEQYF | 14 | TRBV7-3 | .
CASSPRGVTDTQYF | 14 | TRBV7-3 | .
CASSMWGTENTEAFF | 15 | TRBV19 | .
CASSIQQKRAYGYTF | 15 | TRBV19 | .
CASSLGPRETQYF | 13 | TRBV7-2 | .
CASSVGGGDSYNEQFF | 16 | TRBV9 | .
CASSYTGAASVNIQYF | 16 | TRBV6-5 | .
CASSSQGAQETQYF | 14 | TRBV2 | once
CASSQNGTPWEDTQYF | 16 | TRBV14 | .
CASSLTGRKDTGELFF | 16 | TRBV11-1 | .